This T cell receptor (beta chain) emerged from a study of blood T cells in healthy people across ages. A second PCR, run for roughly 7 to 12 cycles, used a sample-barcoded 5' primer plus a J-beta primer mix. Individual samples furnished no less than 3 million CDR3-containing paired-end reads apiece. Via MiXCR, TCRdb re-called the 5' RACE reads, giving one row per CDR3 protein. The table records over 1,200,000 distinct CDR3 sequences, around 59% of them present only once. Germline values: CDR1 SEHNR, CDR2 FQNEAQ (reference sequence). V lost 5 bases, J lost 2 bases, and 9 bases stayed unmatched. CDR3 length: 16 residues. On this clonotype: Its cognate antigen is unknown.

General study results and limits: Since the PBMCs were unsorted, naive and antigen-experienced cells could not be conclusively compared.

The chain employs TRBV7-9 and TRBJ1-2, with 9 positions matching TRBD1. The receptor's source is a man younger than 35 in good health. Sequencing was performed on blood. CDR3 coding DNA: TGTGCCAGCAGCCCCACAGGGGGCTCCTTCAACTATGGCTACACCTTC. Amino acid sequence: CASSPTGGSFNYGYTF.